Listed here are 30 T cell receptor beta chains from one sample, sequenced in a study of cytomegalovirus exposure and HLA in healthy donors. This PCR relied on a set of 60 Vbeta primers and 13 Jbeta primers. Clones were sequenced by immunoSEQ multiplex PCR, and TCRdb holds only the in-frame ones, with some missing. The table lists some 150,000 clones, about 64% of them singletons. Specimen: PBMCs. Receptors were obtained from a woman under 40 in good health and CMV-seropositive.

Concerning this clone itself: This CDR3 is missing its conserved last phenylalanine or tryptophan, likely due to a read error. Because the CDR3's place on the DNA is in doubt, the DNA is left out and the CDR3 is given as listed by TCRdb. The gene calls are TRBV18 and TRBJ2-7; the tabulated D call, TRBD1, remains unverified against the DNA. The CDR3 numbers 10 amino acids, ends counted. Per the germline V gene, CDR1 is KGHSH and CDR2 is LQKENI. The CDR3 reads CASSPLGQGL.

This clone was seen a handful of times. The V and J genes are TRBV6-5 and TRBJ1-5, with TRBD1 identical over 8 bases. Germline values: CDR1 MNHEY, CDR2 SVGAGI. The length of the CDR3 is 13 residues. V was clipped by 5 bases and J by 5 bases; unmatched bases: 2. In DNA form, the CDR3 reads TGTGCCAGCAGTCAGACAGGGGATCAGCCCCAGCATTTT. Translating it yields CASSQTGDQPQHF.

This chain joins TRBV7-9 and TRBJ2-3; 10 bases map to TRBD2. Unmatched junction bases numbered 3, after V lost 5 bases and J lost 4 bases. CDR3 size: 14 residues. In germline, CDR1 is SEHNR, CDR2 FQNEAQ (reference sequence). For the CDR3, the DNA is TGTGCCAGCAGCCCTAGCGGGAGTCCAGATACGCAGTATTTT. It specifies CASSPSGSPDTQYF.

This clone was recorded a few times. V gene TRBV6-1 combines with J gene TRBJ1-1, with a weak D call TRBD1 (5 bases). Germline loops: CDR1 MNHNS, CDR2 SASEGT. CDR3 length: 15 amino acids. With 6 bases removed from V and 0 bases from J, the gap between germline ends came to 14 bases. This CDR3 reads CASRLARTMNTEAFF. As DNA, the CDR3 is TGTGCCAGCAGATTAGCCCGGACAATGAACACTGAAGCTTTCTTT.

The chain joins TRBV6-1 to TRBJ2-7; D unclear. This CDR3 comprises 12 residues. V lost 7 bases, J lost 3 bases, and 10 bases lay in between. From germline, CDR1 is MNHNS and CDR2 SASEGT. The chain's CDR3 is CASTVYGYEQYF. The CDR3 coding sequence is TGTGCCAGCACGGTTTACGGCTACGAGCAGTACTTC.

The chain is built from TRBV18 and TRBJ2-6, with no clear D. The length of the CDR3 is 16 residues. Trimming shortened V by 0 bases and J by 3 bases, and 9 bases separated the two germline ends. Germline V CDR1 and CDR2: KGHSH, LQKENI. The DNA of the CDR3 is TGTGCCAGCTCACCACCGCGGAGTAGTGGGGCCAACGTCCTGACTTTC. This translates into CASSPPRSSGANVLTF.

The CDR3 DNA follows: TGTGCCAGCAGCTCTGACAGGGACTTTCAAGAGACCCAGTACTTC. Translation: CASSSDRDFQETQYF. This chain joins TRBV11-3 and TRBJ2-5; a possible D gene is TRBD1 (7 bases). Trimming removed 4 bases from V and 2 bases from J, with 14 bases in between. The V gene's germline CDR1 is SGHNT and CDR2 YENEEA. CDR3 length: 15 residues.

This clone was counted a few times. CDR3 nucleotides: TGTGCCAGCAGTCCCGGGGGCTCCTACAATGAGCAGTTCTTC. This codes for CASSPGGSYNEQFF. This chain connects TRBV27 to TRBJ2-1, with TRBD2 as a possible D gene (6 bases). V gave up 5 bases and J gave up 0 bases, with 8 bases separating them. CDR3 length: 14 residues. CDR1 is MNHEY, CDR2 SMNVEV, per germline (reference sequence).

As to this clone: A much bigger clone sits one base away, suggesting this may be a read error. The V call is TRBV11-3, the J call TRBJ2-3, with D tentatively TRBD2 (5 bases). The ends were cut back, 3 bases at V and 0 bases at J, with 7 bases in the middle. The V gene's germline CDR1 is SGHNT and CDR2 YENEEA. The CDR3 covers 14 residues. CDR3 DNA sequence: TGTGCCAGCAGCTTGGGCGGGAGCACAGATACGCAGTATTTT. Translating it yields CASSLGGSTDTQYF.

The chain has TRBV11-1 and TRBJ1-2, with 7 bases aligning to TRBD1. The CDR3 sequence is 14 residues long. Germline V gene data show CDR1 as SGHAT and CDR2 as FQDESV (reference sequence). With 2 bases clipped from V and 2 bases from J, the junction kept 2 bases outside the gene matches. The CDR3 protein is CASSLLGGNYGYTF. The CDR3 DNA is TGTGCCAGCAGCTTACTAGGGGGCAACTATGGCTACACCTTC.

The chain carries TRBV9 and TRBJ2-5; 7 bases agree with TRBD1. Germline V gene data show CDR1 as SGDLS and CDR2 as YYNGEE. With V trimmed by 3 bases and J by 0 bases, 5 bases remained unmatched. The CDR3 runs to 15 residues. DNA of the CDR3: TGTGCCAGCAGCGACCCCGGGACAGACCAAGAGACCCAGTACTTC. It translates to CASSDPGTDQETQYF.

The rearrangement uses TRBV5-4 and TRBJ2-1; the D gene is possibly TRBD2 (5 bases). The V end was cut by 0 bases, the J end by 3 bases, with 10 bases between. Germline-derived CDR1 and CDR2 are SGHNT and YYREEE (reference sequence). This CDR3 region has 15 residues. The CDR3 here is CASSLELVVYNEQFF. The CDR3 nucleotides are TGTGCCAGCAGCTTGGAACTAGTCGTCTACAATGAGCAGTTCTTC.

The chain carries TRBV27 and TRBJ2-1; 14 positions agree with TRBD2. J was trimmed by 8 bases and V by 4 bases; bases with no gene match: 7. From germline, CDR1 is MNHEY and CDR2 SMNVEV (reference sequence). The CDR3 covers 16 residues. CDR3 nucleotide sequence: TGTGCCAGCAGTTCCGAGACTAGCGGGGGGGTACATGAGCAGTTCTTC. The encoded protein is CASSSETSGGVHEQFF.

The V and J genes are TRBV7-2 and TRBJ2-7; TRBD2 aligns across 12 bases. The CDR3 is 16 residues long. J gave up 7 bases and V 3 bases, and 10 bases lay outside the gene matches. CDR1 SGHTA and CDR2 FQGNSA come from the germline V gene. The DNA for the CDR3 is TGTGCCAGCAGCTTGGGGACTAGCGGGCTGGAGAGGGAGCAGTACTTC. As protein: CASSLGTSGLEREQYF.

The V gene is TRBV7-6, the J gene TRBJ2-2; D is unresolved. V was clipped by 1 base and J by 4 bases, with 10 bases between them. Germline CDR1 reads SGHVS; CDR2 reads FNYEAQ. The CDR3 extends over 15 amino acids. The CDR3 nucleotides are TGTGCCAGCAGCTTAGGCACAGCTATCACCGGGGAGCTGTTTTTT. This sequence encodes CASSLGTAITGELFF.

The chain couples TRBV5-1 to TRBJ2-7; 7 bases agree with TRBD1. Germline CDR1 SGHRS, CDR2 YFSETQ. CDR3 size: 13 residues. The V and J ends lost 4 bases and 4 bases, in that order; junction bases with no gene match: 5. Here the CDR3 reads CASSQGQLYEQYF. In nucleotides, the CDR3 is TGCGCCAGCAGCCAGGGACAGTTATACGAGCAGTACTTC.

This clone was seen just once. The chain is built from TRBV7-8 and TRBJ2-1, with D tentatively TRBD2 (6 bases). Trimming stripped 1 base from V and 9 bases from J, with 10 bases between. This CDR3 has 13 residues. Germline V gene sequence: CDR1 SGHVS, CDR2 FQNEAQ. CDR3 region: CASSLGRAGEQFF. The CDR3 bases are TGTGCCAGCAGCTTAGGGAGGGCAGGTGAGCAGTTCTTC.

The J gene is TRBJ1-2, the V gene TRBV20-1; no clear D. From germline, CDR1 is DFQATT and CDR2 SNEGSKA (reference sequence). The CDR3 loop spans 11 amino acids. The ends were cut back, 7 bases at V and 8 bases at J, with 14 bases in the middle. CDR3 residues: CSGRTGRGYTF. CDR3 DNA sequence: TGCAGTGGTAGGACGGGTCGGGGCTACACCTTC.

The chain recombines TRBV2 with TRBJ1-4; 7 nucleotides match TRBD1. The V and J ends lost 4 bases and 8 bases, in that order; junction bases with no gene match: 10. CDR1 SNHLY and CDR2 FYNNEI come from the germline V gene. This CDR3 is built from 15 residues. This CDR3 is CASSGPGQPGEKLFF. In DNA form, the CDR3 reads TGTGCCAGCAGTGGCCCGGGACAGCCGGGGGAAAAACTGTTTTTT.

This chain connects TRBV2 to TRBJ2-5; 8 positions agree with TRBD2. CDR1 and CDR2 (germline): SNHLY, FYNNEI. The junction had 10 bases not matched to a gene; V was cut back by 5 bases and J by 5 bases. The CDR3 is made up of 15 amino acids. The CDR3 spells CASSLPSGGHETQYF. CDR3 DNA: TGTGCCAGCAGTTTACCGTCGGGGGGGCACGAGACCCAGTACTTC.

The chain employs TRBV2 and TRBJ1-2; 8 bases agree with TRBD1. There are 14 residues in the CDR3. V trimming: 10 bases; J trimming: 4 bases; junction bases outside the gene matches: 11. Germline CDR1 is SNHLY and CDR2 is FYNNEI. This chain's CDR3 is CATRINRGAYGYTF. In nucleotides, the CDR3 is TGTGCCACGCGAATTAACAGGGGGGCCTATGGCTACACCTTC.

This clone was seen more than once but under ten times. V is TRBV6-1 and J is TRBJ2-1, with D hard to call. V lost 1 base and J lost 0, with 4 bases in between. Germline loops: CDR1 MNHNS, CDR2 SASEGT. The CDR3 runs to 14 residues. The CDR3 region is CASSEVSSYNEQFF. Written as DNA, the CDR3 is TGTGCCAGCAGTGAAGTCAGCTCCTACAATGAGCAGTTCTTC.

CDR3 DNA: TGTGCCAGCAGCCAAGGCGGAGGGACCGGCTATGGCTACACCTTC. Protein sequence: CASSQGGGTGYGYTF. The chain recombines TRBV4-2 with TRBJ1-2; TRBD1 might be the D (5 bases). Trimming took 1 base from V and 4 from J, leaving 13 bases between them. Germline CDR1 LGHNA, CDR2 YNFKEQ. This CDR3 is built from 15 residues.

This chain uses TRBV6-1 with TRBJ2-1, with TRBD2 identical over 13 bases. Germline-derived CDR1 and CDR2 are MNHNS and SASEGT. This CDR3 has 15 amino acids. V gave up 6 bases and J gave up 7 bases; unmatched junction bases: 6. The DNA for the CDR3 is TGTGCCAGCAGAAGTGGACTAGCGGGAGATAATGAGCAGTTCTTC. Translation: CASRSGLAGDNEQFF.

This rearrangement joins TRBV2 to TRBJ1-2; no reliable D call. Germline lookup yields CDR1 SNHLY and CDR2 FYNNEI. The V and J ends lost 6 bases and 10 bases respectively, with 18 bases between them. The CDR3 loop spans 13 amino acids. CDR3 nucleotides: TGTGCCAGCAGCCCCGAAGGGAGTGGGGTCTACACCTTC. Its translation: CASSPEGSGVYTF.

The chain has TRBV15 and TRBJ2-3, with 8 nucleotides matching TRBD2. Germline CDR1 reads LNHNV; CDR2 reads YYDKDF (reference sequence). This CDR3 has 15 residues. The ends lost 5 bases at V and 2 bases at J; junction bases unmatched: 6. In nucleotides, the CDR3 is TGTGCCACCAGCCCGGTCGGGGGGGCCACAGATACGCAGTATTTT. It yields the protein CATSPVGGATDTQYF.

The chain links TRBV5-6 to TRBJ2-7; the match to TRBD2 covers 8 bases. The CDR3 runs 14 residues. The V segment lost 1 base and the J segment 2 bases; nucleotides outside the gene matches: 2. CDR1 and CDR2 from the germline V gene are SGHDT and YYEEEE. CDR3 protein: CASSLTGGPYEQYF. Here the CDR3 DNA reads TGTGCCAGCAGCTTGACGGGAGGGCCCTACGAGCAGTACTTC.

This clone was recorded once. The J gene is TRBJ2-1, the V gene TRBV5-1, with D tentatively TRBD2 (7 bases). V lost 6 bases to trimming and J lost 11 bases, with 21 bases between them. The CDR3 is 14 residues long. Germline loops: CDR1 SGHRS, CDR2 YFSETQ. CDR3 in amino acids: CASMPGEGVEKQFF. The CDR3 nucleotides read TGCGCCAGCATGCCCGGGGAGGGGGTCGAAAAGCAGTTCTTC.

V gene TRBV7-9 combines with J gene TRBJ1-5; the D gene is possibly TRBD1 (6 bases). This CDR3 has 14 amino acids. V was cut by 1 base and J by 7 bases, with 11 bases left in between. The germline CDR1 and CDR2 sequences are SEHNR and FQNEAQ (reference sequence). CDR3 residues: CASSLETGIQPQHF. CDR3 nucleotides: TGTGCCAGCAGCTTAGAGACAGGAATCCAGCCCCAGCATTTT.

The chain is built from TRBV9 and TRBJ2-5, with 7 positions matching TRBD2. Trimming at V came to 4 bases and at J to 4 bases, leaving 7 bases not matched to a gene. Germline V CDR1 and CDR2: SGDLS, YYNGEE. There are 14 residues in the CDR3. The CDR3 DNA reads TGTGCCAGCAGCTCATCGGGACTAATAGAGACCCAGTACTTC. This codes for CASSSSGLIETQYF.